One sample yielded the 26 T cell receptor beta chains listed below, sequenced in a study of blood T cell repertoires in COVID-19. Assay used: immunoSEQ multiplex PCR; TCRdb lists only in-frame clones, some missing. The sample records 200,000 to 300,000 clones, approximately 86% being singletons. The sequencing sample was made of peripheral blood. The origin of the receptors is a woman aged 60 to 75 with COVID-19, enrolled during active disease.

This clone was seen a single time. Germline is not matched at one junction end, which may reflect a read error. The chain joins TRBV13 to TRBJ1-2; TRBD1 agrees at 10 bases. The germline gives CDR1 PRHDT, CDR2 FYEKMQ (reference sequence). The CDR3 sequence is 11 residues long. The CDR3 bases are TGTGCCAGCAGCGCCGGGGACAGGGGCTTCTTC. It yields the protein CASSAGDRGFF. Drawing the rest from reference TRBV13 and TRBJ1-2, the complete variable domain is AAGVIQSPRHLIKEKRETATLKCYPIPRHDTVYWYQQGPGQDPQFLISFYEKMQSDKGSIPDRFSAQQFSDYHSELNMSSLELGDSALYFCASSAGDRGFFGSGTRLTVV.

The rearrangement uses TRBV6-5 and TRBJ2-7; 9 nucleotides match TRBD2. V dropped 10 bases and J dropped 1; count of bases not matched to a gene: 8. Germline V gene lookup returns CDR1 MNHEY and CDR2 SVGAGI. The CDR3 loop spans 14 amino acids. CDR3 in DNA: TGTGCCACGGGGATAGCGGGGGATTCCTACGAGCAGTACTTC. It codes for CATGIAGDSYEQYF.

The rearrangement links TRBV5-5 to TRBJ1-1; 7 nucleotides align to TRBD1. J was trimmed by 11 bases and V by 0 bases; bases with no gene match: 10. The CDR3 length is 14 residues. Germline CDR1 reads SGHKS; CDR2 reads YYEKEE (reference sequence). The DNA of the CDR3 is TGTGCCAGCAGCTTGGTAGGGGGCAAGCTCGGGGCTTTCTTT. This sequence encodes CASSLVGGKLGAFF. The entire variable domain, with the rest obtained from reference TRBV5-5 and TRBJ1-1, is as follows: DAGVTQSPTHLIKTRGQQVTLRCSPISGHKSVSWYQQVLGQGPQFIFQYYEKEERGRGNFPDRFSARQFPNYSSELNVNALLLGDSALYLCASSLVGGKLGAFFGQGTRLTVV.

This chain uses TRBV19 with TRBJ2-2; 8 positions agree with TRBD1. After removal of 3 bases from V and 0 bases from J, the junction contained 0 bases not matched to a gene. The germline CDR1 and CDR2 sequences are LNHDA and SQIVND (reference sequence). This CDR3 has 15 amino acids. The CDR3 sequence is CASSMDRANTGELFF. The DNA for the CDR3 is TGTGCCAGTAGTATGGACAGGGCGAACACCGGGGAGCTGTTTTTT. The full variable domain, in which reference TRBV19 and TRBJ2-2 provide the parts outside the CDR3, is DGGITQSPKYLFRKEGQNVTLSCEQNLNHDAMYWYRQDPGQGLRLIYYSQIVNDFQKGDIAEGYSVSREKKESFPLTVTSAQKNPTAFYLCASSMDRANTGELFFGEGSRLTVL.

V gene TRBV4-3 combines with J gene TRBJ1-2, with TRBD1 matching 7 bases. Germline assignment: CDR1 LGHNA and CDR2 YSLEER. The CDR3 has 15 residues. V shed 0 bases, J shed 10 bases, and the junction held 11 bases outside the gene matches. The CDR3, as DNA: TGCGCCAGCAGCCAAGATCCCGGGACAGTCTTTGACTACACCTTC. Translation: CASSQDPGTVFDYTF.

J is TRBJ1-5 and V is TRBV30; TRBD1 is a possible D gene (6 bases). Trimming took off 2 bases at V and 5 bases at J, with 16 bases between the two ends. Per germline, CDR1 GTSNPN and CDR2 SVGIG (reference sequence). This CDR3 region has 15 residues. CDR3 DNA: TGTGCCTGGAGTCTTGGGACACTCAGGGATCAGCCCCAGCATTTT. Protein: CAWSLGTLRDQPQHF.

The rearrangement uses TRBV6-6 and TRBJ2-2; TRBD2 matches at 15 bases. J gave up 5 bases and V 5 bases, and 9 bases lay outside the gene matches. The CDR3 totals 18 residues. The germline V gene encodes CDR1 MNHNY and CDR2 SVGAGI (reference sequence). In DNA form, the CDR3 reads TGTGCCAGCAGTCCACTGGGACTAGCGGGAGGTAGTACCGGGGAGCTGTTTTTT. Its translation is CASSPLGLAGGSTGELFF.

The V and J genes are TRBV7-2 and TRBJ2-2; 7 bases map to TRBD2. Germline V gene sequence: CDR1 SGHTA, CDR2 FQGNSA. This CDR3 is built from 18 residues. The J segment lost 7 bases and the V segment lost 5 bases, leaving 19 bases of the junction unmatched. CDR3 residues: CASSPRGSVSGKGGELFF. As DNA, the CDR3 is TGTGCCAGCAGCCCGCGAGGAAGTGTCAGCGGGAAGGGCGGGGAGCTGTTTTTT.

V gene TRBV10-3 combines with J gene TRBJ1-2; 7 positions agree with TRBD1. Unmatched junction bases numbered 5, after V lost 0 bases and J lost 7 bases. CDR3 length: 14 amino acids. Germline V lookup: CDR1 ENHRY, CDR2 SYGVKD. DNA of the CDR3: TGTGCCATCAGTGAGTCCAGGGGGTGGCGTGGCTACACCTTC. It encodes CAISESRGWRGYTF.

Worth noting for this clone: Additional DNA sequences in this sample encode the identical CDR3. The chain couples TRBV15 to TRBJ2-5; D gene unclear. Germline V CDR1 and CDR2: LNHNV, YYDKDF (reference sequence). The CDR3 contains 14 residues. Trimming pared 1 base from V and 1 base from J, leaving 7 bases between. CDR3 amino acids: CATSRVPFQETQYF. The CDR3 nucleotides are TGTGCCACCAGCAGAGTTCCGTTCCAAGAGACCCAGTACTTC.

This chain uses TRBV12-3 or TRBV12-4 with TRBJ2-2; D not resolved. V was cut by 2 bases and J by 6 bases, with 7 bases left in between. The CDR3 totals 13 residues. The CDR3 sequence: CASSLLESGELFF. The CDR3 nucleotides are TGTGCCAGCAGTTTATTGGAGTCCGGGGAGCTGTTTTTT.

The table lists this clone with a few counts. This sequence joins TRBV18 and TRBJ2-1; tentative D call: TRBD1 (5 bases). Trimming cost V 4 bases and J 9 bases, with 10 bases left between them. The CDR3 extends over 12 amino acids. The germline V gene has CDR1 KGHSH and CDR2 LQKENI. The CDR3 bases are TGTGCCAGCTCACTACAGGCCTTTGAGCAGTTCTTC. The encoded protein is CASSLQAFEQFF.

This clone was recorded only once. This chain uses TRBV10-3 with TRBJ1-6, with D maybe TRBD1 (6 bases). The CDR3 length is 16 residues. The V gene's germline CDR1 is ENHRY and CDR2 SYGVKD. The V gene lost 7 bases and the J gene lost 0 bases, with 13 bases spanning the gap. CDR3 protein: CAIKETGNSYNSPLHF. CDR3 DNA: TGTGCCATCAAAGAAACAGGGAACTCCTATAATTCACCCCTCCACTTT.

V is TRBV6-6 and J is TRBJ1-2, with 8 bases that match TRBD1. The length of the CDR3 is 16 residues. With V trimmed by 6 bases and J by 2 bases, 11 bases remained unmatched. The germline gives CDR1 MNHNY, CDR2 SVGAGI (reference sequence). The CDR3 loop is CASSRSFGQGNYGYTF. CDR3 coding DNA: TGTGCCAGCAGCCGTAGCTTCGGACAGGGAAACTATGGCTACACCTTC.

The CDR3 here is CASSVSPTSFRTLSTDTQYF. The CDR3 DNA follows: TGTGCCAGCAGCGTCTCCCCAACTAGTTTCCGTACCCTTAGCACAGATACGCAGTATTTT. The chain carries TRBV9 and TRBJ2-3, with D possibly TRBD2 on 5 matching bases. CDR1 and CDR2 (germline): SGDLS, YYNGEE. Trimming took off 2 bases at V and 0 bases at J, with 25 bases between the two ends. The length of the CDR3 is 20 residues. Based on the CDR3 plus reference TRBV9 and TRBJ2-3, the full variable domain is DSGVTQTPKHLITATGQRVTLRCSPRSGDLSVYWYQQSLDQGLQFLIQYYNGEERAKGNILERFSAQQFPDLHSELNLSSLELGDSALYFCASSVSPTSFRTLSTDTQYFGPGTRLTVL.

The chain links TRBV6-5 to TRBJ2-1, with TRBD2 as a possible D gene (5 bases). The CDR3 contains 15 residues. CDR1 is MNHEY and CDR2 is SVGAGI in the germline V gene. The V and J ends lost 5 bases and 8 bases respectively, with 19 bases between them. CDR3 DNA: TGTGCCAGCAGTACCCGACGGGGTTGGAGCGATGAGCAGTTCTTC. Encoded protein: CASSTRRGWSDEQFF.

DNA for the CDR3: TGTGCCAGCAGCAGAAGTCCTACGGGGGTGGGTCAGCCCCAGCATTTT. The encoded protein is CASSRSPTGVGQPQHF. This rearrangement joins TRBV21-1 to TRBJ1-5. TRBV21-1 is a documented pseudogene. The CDR3 covers 16 residues.

The rearrangement uses TRBV27 and TRBJ1-3, with 9 bases aligning to TRBD1. CDR1 and CDR2 (germline): MNHEY, SMNVEV (reference sequence). The CDR3 runs 15 residues. Losses at the gene ends were 6 bases for V and 3 bases for J; bases not matched to a gene: 6. This CDR3 reads CASRPGQGFGNTIYF. The CDR3 DNA follows: TGTGCCAGCAGGCCGGGACAGGGTTTTGGAAACACCATATATTTT.

The chain uses TRBV7-2 and TRBJ2-7, with D maybe TRBD2 (5 bases). V shed 4 bases and J shed 2 bases, with 15 bases lying between them. Germline CDR1 reads SGHTA; CDR2 reads FQGNSA. This CDR3 has 15 amino acids. Here the CDR3 DNA reads TGTGCCAGCAGCTCCCTATTGTCGGGGACCTACGAGCAGTACTTC. This codes for CASSSLLSGTYEQYF. The full variable domain, rest sourced from reference TRBV7-2 and TRBJ2-7, is GAGVSQSPSNKVTEKGKDVELRCDPISGHTALYWYRQSLGQGLEFLIYFQGNSAPDKSGLPSDRFSAERTGGSVSTLTIQRTQQEDSAVYLCASSSLLSGTYEQYFGPGTRLTVT.

The rearrangement joins TRBV7-6 to TRBJ2-7, with D possibly being TRBD1 (6 bases). This CDR3 is 15 amino acids long. Germline loops: CDR1 SGHVS, CDR2 FNYEAQ. V was cut by 4 bases and J by 0 bases, with 13 bases left in between. As DNA, the CDR3 is TGTGCCAGCAGCTCGGACGGGACATCCTCCTACGAGCAGTACTTC. The encoded protein is CASSSDGTSSYEQYF.

This chain joins TRBV28 and TRBJ2-5; D is perhaps TRBD1 (6 bases). Trimming removed 3 bases at V and 4 bases at J, with 9 bases between. This CDR3 is built from 13 residues. Germline V gene data show CDR1 as MDHEN and CDR2 as SYDVKM. The CDR3: CASSFQGLETQYF. CDR3 sequence (DNA): TGTGCCAGCAGTTTTCAGGGGCTAGAGACCCAGTACTTC.

Only one count was recorded for this clone. The chain has TRBV4-1 and TRBJ1-5, with D perhaps TRBD1 (6 bases). Germline lookup yields CDR1 MGHRA and CDR2 YSYEKL. Trimming cost V 2 bases and J 3 bases, with 14 bases left between them. CDR3 length: 16 residues. DNA of the CDR3: TGCGCCAGCAGCCAATCCTCCTGGACAGACAATCAGCCCCAGCATTTT. The encoded protein is CASSQSSWTDNQPQHF.

This sequence joins TRBV7-3 and TRBJ2-3; 9 bases map to TRBD2. CDR3 length equals 16 residues. Germline CDR1 reads SGHTA; CDR2 reads FQGTGA. After removal of 4 bases from V and 0 bases from J, the junction contained 5 bases not matched to a gene. Written as DNA, the CDR3 is TGTGCCAGCAGCTCCCGAACTAGCGGGAGCACAGATACGCAGTATTTT. Translated, it gives CASSSRTSGSTDTQYF. The variable domain in full, with the rest retrieved from reference TRBV7-3 and TRBJ2-3, is GAGVSQTPSNKVTEKGKYVELRCDPISGHTALYWYRQSLGQGPEFLIYFQGTGAADDSGLPNDRFFAVRPEGSVSTLKIQRTERGDSAVYLCASSSRTSGSTDTQYFGPGTRLTVL.

J is TRBJ1-5 and V is TRBV28, with TRBD1 as a possible D gene (6 bases). The germline V and J ends were trimmed by 6 bases and 6 bases, with 21 bases remaining between them. This CDR3 region has 16 residues. In germline, CDR1 is MDHEN, CDR2 SYDVKM. The CDR3 protein is CASSKVGQSDSQPQHF. The CDR3 region has the DNA TGTGCCAGCAGCAAGGTAGGACAGTCGGATAGTCAGCCCCAGCATTTT.

V usage is TRBV2 and J usage is TRBJ2-1; TRBD2 agrees at 8 bases. The CDR3 length is 15 residues. V shed 5 bases and J 9 bases; nucleotides not matched to a gene: 12. CDR1 and CDR2 (germline): SNHLY, FYNNEI. CDR3 coding DNA: TGTGCCAGCAGTCCTAAGCGGGAGAGTAGGGGTGAGCAGTTCTTC. Protein: CASSPKRESRGEQFF.

V is TRBV5-4 and J is TRBJ2-5; TRBD2 matches 7 bases. Trimming took 5 bases from V and 0 from J; bases not matched to a gene: 7. CDR1 and CDR2 (germline): SGHNT, YYREEE (reference sequence). CDR3 length equals 15 residues. CDR3 DNA: TGTGCCAGCAGTCTCCCTAGCGGAAACCAAGAGACCCAGTACTTC. Translated: CASSLPSGNQETQYF. Filled out from reference TRBV5-4 and TRBJ2-5, the complete variable domain reads ETGVTQSPTHLIKTRGQQVTLRCSSQSGHNTVSWYQQALGQGPQFIFQYYREEENGRGNFPPRFSGLQFPNYSSELNVNALELDDSALYLCASSLPSGNQETQYFGPGTRLLVL.